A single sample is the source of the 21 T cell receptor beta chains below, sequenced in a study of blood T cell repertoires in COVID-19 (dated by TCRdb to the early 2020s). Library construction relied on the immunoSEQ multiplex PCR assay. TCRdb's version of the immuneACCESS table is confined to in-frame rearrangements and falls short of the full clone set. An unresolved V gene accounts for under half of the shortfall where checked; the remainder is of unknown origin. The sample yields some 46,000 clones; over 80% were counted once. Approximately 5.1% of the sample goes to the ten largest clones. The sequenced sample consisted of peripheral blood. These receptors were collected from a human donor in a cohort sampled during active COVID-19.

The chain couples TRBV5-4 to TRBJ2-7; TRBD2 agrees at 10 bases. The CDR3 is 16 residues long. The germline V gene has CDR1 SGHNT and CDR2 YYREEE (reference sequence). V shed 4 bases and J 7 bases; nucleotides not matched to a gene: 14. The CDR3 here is CASSLAGLAGELEQYF. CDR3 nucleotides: TGTGCCAGCAGCCTCGCCGGGCTAGCGGGAGAGTTAGAGCAGTACTTC. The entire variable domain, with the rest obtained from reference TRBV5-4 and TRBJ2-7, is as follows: ETGVTQSPTHLIKTRGQQVTLRCSSQSGHNTVSWYQQALGQGPQFIFQYYREEENGRGNFPPRFSGLQFPNYSSELNVNALELDDSALYLCASSLAGLAGELEQYFGPGTRLTVT.

CDR3 coding DNA: TGTGCCAGCAGGGCGGCCTACGAGCAGTACTTC. It codes for CASRAAYEQYF. The rearrangement links TRBV2 to TRBJ2-7; D gene ambiguous. Trimming took off 6 bases at V and 2 bases at J, with 5 bases between the two ends. This CDR3 has 11 amino acids. The germline CDR1 and CDR2 sequences are SNHLY and FYNNEI.

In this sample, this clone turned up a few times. The CDR3 sequence: CASSILGQGIDGYTF. In nucleotides, the CDR3 is TGTGCCAGTAGTATTCTGGGCCAGGGGATCGATGGCTACACCTTC. This chain links TRBV19 with TRBJ1-2; D possibly corresponds to TRBD1 (6 bases). The V end was cut by 3 bases, the J end by 6 bases, with 17 bases between. Looked up from germline, CDR1 is LNHDA and CDR2 is SQIVND (reference sequence). This CDR3 has 15 amino acids.

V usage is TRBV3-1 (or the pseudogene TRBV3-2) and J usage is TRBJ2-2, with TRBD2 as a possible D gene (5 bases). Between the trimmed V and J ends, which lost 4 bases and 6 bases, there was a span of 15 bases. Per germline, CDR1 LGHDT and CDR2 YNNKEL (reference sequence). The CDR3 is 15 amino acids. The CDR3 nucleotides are TGTGCCAGCAGCCCCACATCGGGGTTGCCCGGGGAGCTGTTTTTT. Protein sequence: CASSPTSGLPGELFF.

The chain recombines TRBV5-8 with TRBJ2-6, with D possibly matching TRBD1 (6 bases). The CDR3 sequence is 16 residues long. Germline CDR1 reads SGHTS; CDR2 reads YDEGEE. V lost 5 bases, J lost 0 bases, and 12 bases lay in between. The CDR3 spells CASSPTGNSGANVLTF. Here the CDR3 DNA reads TGTGCCAGCAGTCCAACAGGGAACTCTGGGGCCAACGTCCTGACTTTC. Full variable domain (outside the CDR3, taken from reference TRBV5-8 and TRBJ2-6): EAGVTQSPTHLIKTRGQQATLRCSPISGHTSVYWYQQALGLGLQFLLWYDEGEERNRGNFPPRFSGRQFPNYSSELNVNALELEDSALYLCASSPTGNSGANVLTFGAGSRLTVL.

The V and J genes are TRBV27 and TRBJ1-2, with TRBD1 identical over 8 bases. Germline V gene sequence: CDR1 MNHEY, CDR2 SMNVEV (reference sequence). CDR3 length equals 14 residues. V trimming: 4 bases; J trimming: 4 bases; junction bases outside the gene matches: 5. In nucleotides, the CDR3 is TGTGCCAGCAGTTATCAGGGGGCTGGCTATGGCTACACCTTC. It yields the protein CASSYQGAGYGYTF.

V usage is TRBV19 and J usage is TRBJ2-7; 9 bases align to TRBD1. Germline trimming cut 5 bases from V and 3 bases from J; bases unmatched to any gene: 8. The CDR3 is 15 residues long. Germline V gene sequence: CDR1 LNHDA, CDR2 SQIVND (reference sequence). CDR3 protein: CASSPWTGVGYEQYF. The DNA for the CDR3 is TGTGCCAGTAGTCCCTGGACAGGGGTGGGCTACGAGCAGTACTTC.

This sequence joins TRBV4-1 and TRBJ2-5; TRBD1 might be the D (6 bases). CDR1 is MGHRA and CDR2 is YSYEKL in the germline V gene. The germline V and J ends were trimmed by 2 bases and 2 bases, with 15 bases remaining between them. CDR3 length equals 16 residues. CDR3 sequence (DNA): TGCGCCAGCAGCCAAACAGGGTTAGGGGTTCAAGAGACCCAGTACTTC. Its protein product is CASSQTGLGVQETQYF.

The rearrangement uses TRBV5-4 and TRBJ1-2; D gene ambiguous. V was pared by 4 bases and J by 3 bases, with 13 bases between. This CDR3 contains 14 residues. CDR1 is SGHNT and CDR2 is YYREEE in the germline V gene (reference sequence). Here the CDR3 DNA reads TGTGCCAGCAGCACCACGACGGGGTACTATGGCTACACCTTC. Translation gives CASSTTTGYYGYTF.

The CDR3 DNA reads TGCGCCAGCGTCTGGCGGGAGGGCCCCTACAATGAGCAGTTCTTC. This codes for CASVWREGPYNEQFF. The chain combines TRBV4-1 with TRBJ2-1, with 9 bases aligning to TRBD2. There are 15 residues in the CDR3. Germline assignment: CDR1 MGHRA and CDR2 YSYEKL. The junction had 7 bases not matched to a gene; V was cut back by 8 bases and J by 2 bases.

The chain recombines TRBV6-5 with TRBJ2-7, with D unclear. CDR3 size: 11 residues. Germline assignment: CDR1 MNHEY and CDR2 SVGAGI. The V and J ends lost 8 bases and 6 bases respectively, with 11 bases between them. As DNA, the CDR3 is TGTGCCAGCCACTCTTCGGGCGAGCAGTACTTC. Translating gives CASHSSGEQYF.

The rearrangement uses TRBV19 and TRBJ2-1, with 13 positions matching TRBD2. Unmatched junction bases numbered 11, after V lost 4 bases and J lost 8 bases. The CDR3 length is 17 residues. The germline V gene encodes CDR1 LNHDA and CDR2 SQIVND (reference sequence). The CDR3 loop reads CASSTYGTSGGGDEQFF. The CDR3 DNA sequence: TGTGCCAGTAGTACCTATGGAACTAGCGGGGGGGGAGATGAGCAGTTCTTC.

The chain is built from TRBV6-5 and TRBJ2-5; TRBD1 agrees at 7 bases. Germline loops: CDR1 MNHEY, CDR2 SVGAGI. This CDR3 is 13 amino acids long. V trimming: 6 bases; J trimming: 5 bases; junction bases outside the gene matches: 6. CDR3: CASRDRLGETQYF. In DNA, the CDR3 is TGTGCCAGCAGGGACAGGTTGGGGGAGACCCAGTACTTC.

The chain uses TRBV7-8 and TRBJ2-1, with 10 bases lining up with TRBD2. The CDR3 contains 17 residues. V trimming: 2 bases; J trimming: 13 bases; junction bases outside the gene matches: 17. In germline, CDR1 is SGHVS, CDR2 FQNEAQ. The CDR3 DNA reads TGTGCCAGCAGCTTAATTCGGCCGAGGCTAGCGGGAGTGGGTCAGTTCTTC. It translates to CASSLIRPRLAGVGQFF.

The CDR3, as DNA: TGTGCCAGCAGCCAGGTTGTGCTATATGGCTACACCTTC. It codes for CASSQVVLYGYTF. This chain links TRBV28 with TRBJ1-2, with D hard to call. Germline CDR1 is MDHEN and CDR2 is SYDVKM. Between the trimmed V and J ends, which lost 6 bases and 5 bases, there was a span of 13 bases. The CDR3 length is 13 residues.

CDR3 in amino acids: CASSVTGLSTDTQYF. Here the CDR3 DNA reads TGTGCCAGCAGCGTGACAGGGTTGAGCACAGATACGCAGTATTTT. The chain carries TRBV2 and TRBJ2-3; TRBD1 matches 7 bases. J lost 0 bases, V lost 6 bases, and 6 bases had no gene match. Germline V gene data show CDR1 as SNHLY and CDR2 as FYNNEI. The CDR3 covers 15 residues.

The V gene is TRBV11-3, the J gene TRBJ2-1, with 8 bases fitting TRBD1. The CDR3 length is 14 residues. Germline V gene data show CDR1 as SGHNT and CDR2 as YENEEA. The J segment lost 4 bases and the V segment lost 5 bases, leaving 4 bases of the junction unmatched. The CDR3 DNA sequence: TGTGCCAGCAGCCTCAGGGGGCTTTACAATGAGCAGTTCTTC. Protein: CASSLRGLYNEQFF.

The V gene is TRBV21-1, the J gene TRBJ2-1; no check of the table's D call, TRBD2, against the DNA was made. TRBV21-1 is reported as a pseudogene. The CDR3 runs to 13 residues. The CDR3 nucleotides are TGTGCCAGCAGCACCCCGGTTAGCAATGAGCAGTTCTTC. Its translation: CASSTPVSNEQFF.

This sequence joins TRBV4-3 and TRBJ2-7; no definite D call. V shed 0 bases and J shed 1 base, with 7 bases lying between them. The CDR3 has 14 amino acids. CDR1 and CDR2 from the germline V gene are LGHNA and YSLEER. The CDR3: CASSQELQSYEQYF. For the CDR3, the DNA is TGCGCCAGCAGCCAAGAGTTACAGTCCTACGAGCAGTACTTC.

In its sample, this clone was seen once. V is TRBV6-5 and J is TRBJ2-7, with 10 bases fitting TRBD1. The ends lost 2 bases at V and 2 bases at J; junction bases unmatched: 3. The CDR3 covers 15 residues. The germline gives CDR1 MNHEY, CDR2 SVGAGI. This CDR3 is CASSYGTGETYEQYF. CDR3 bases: TGTGCCAGCAGTTACGGGACAGGGGAAACCTACGAGCAGTACTTC.

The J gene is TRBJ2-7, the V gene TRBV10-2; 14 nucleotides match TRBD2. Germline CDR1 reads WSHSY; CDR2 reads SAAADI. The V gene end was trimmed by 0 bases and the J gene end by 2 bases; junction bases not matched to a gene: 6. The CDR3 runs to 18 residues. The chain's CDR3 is CASSESGLAGDSPYEQYF. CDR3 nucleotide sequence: TGCGCCAGCAGTGAGTCGGGACTAGCGGGAGATTCACCCTACGAGCAGTACTTC.